This T cell receptor (beta chain) is from a study of blood T cell repertoires in COVID-19. The table came from immunoSEQ multiplex PCR; TCRdb's copy has only in-frame clones and leaves some out. The sample consists of 340,000 or so clones, about 86% of them appearing once. The receptor was derived from a woman between 40 and 50 years old with acute COVID-19. The sample taken for sequencing was PBMCs or T cells enriched from blood (not recorded which).

CDR3 nucleotides: TGTGCCAGCAGTTACTCGCTGGGGGGATTGAACACTGAAGCTTTCTTT. Its translation is CASSYSLGGLNTEAFF. The chain couples TRBV6-2 or TRBV6-3 to TRBJ1-1; D may be TRBD1 (5 bases). Germline V gene lookup returns CDR1 MNHEY and CDR2 SVGEGT. V lost 0 bases and J 0 bases, leaving 11 bases between the germline ends. The CDR3 covers 16 residues.